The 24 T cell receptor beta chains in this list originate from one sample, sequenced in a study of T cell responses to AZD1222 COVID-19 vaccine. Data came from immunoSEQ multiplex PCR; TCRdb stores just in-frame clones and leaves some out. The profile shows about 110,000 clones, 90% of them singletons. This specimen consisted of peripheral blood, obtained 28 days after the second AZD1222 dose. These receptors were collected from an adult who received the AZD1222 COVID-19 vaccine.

This CDR3 is CASSWGIGDEQYF. CDR3 nucleotides: TGTGCCAGCAGTTGGGGGATAGGAGACGAGCAGTACTTC. The chain has TRBV12-3 or TRBV12-4 and TRBJ2-7; D may match TRBD1 or TRBD2 (5 bases each). V dropped 4 bases and J dropped 5 bases, with 12 bases sitting between them. This CDR3 is 13 amino acids long.

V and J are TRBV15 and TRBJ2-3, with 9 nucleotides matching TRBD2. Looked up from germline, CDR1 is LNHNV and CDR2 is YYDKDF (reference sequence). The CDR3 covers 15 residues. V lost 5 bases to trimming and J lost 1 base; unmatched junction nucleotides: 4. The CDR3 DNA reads TGTGCCACCAGCGGCGGGGGGGCTGGCACAGATACGCAGTATTTT. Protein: CATSGGGAGTDTQYF.

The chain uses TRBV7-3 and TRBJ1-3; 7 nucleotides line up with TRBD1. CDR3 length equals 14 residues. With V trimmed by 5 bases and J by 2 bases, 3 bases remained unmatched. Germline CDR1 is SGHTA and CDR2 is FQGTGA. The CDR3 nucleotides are TGTGCCAGCAGCCGGACAGGAACTGGAAACACCATATATTTT. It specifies CASSRTGTGNTIYF.

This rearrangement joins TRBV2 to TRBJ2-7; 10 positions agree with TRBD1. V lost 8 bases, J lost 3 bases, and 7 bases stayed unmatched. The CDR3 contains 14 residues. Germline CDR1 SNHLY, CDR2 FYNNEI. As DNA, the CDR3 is TGTGCCAGCTCGGGACAGGGGACAGACTACGAGCAGTACTTC. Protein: CASSGQGTDYEQYF.

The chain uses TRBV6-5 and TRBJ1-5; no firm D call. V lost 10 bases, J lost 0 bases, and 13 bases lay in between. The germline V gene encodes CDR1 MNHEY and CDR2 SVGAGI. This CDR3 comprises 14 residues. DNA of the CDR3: TGTGCCACCAAGGGAATCGATAGCAATCAGCCCCAGCATTTT. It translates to CATKGIDSNQPQHF.

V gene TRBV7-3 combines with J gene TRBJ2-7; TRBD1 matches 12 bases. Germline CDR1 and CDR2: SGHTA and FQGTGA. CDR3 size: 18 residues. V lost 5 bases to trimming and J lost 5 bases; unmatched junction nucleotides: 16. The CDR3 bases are TGTGCCAGCAGCCTGATTAAGCCGCCGGGACAGGGGGCCCACGAGCAGTACTTC. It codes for CASSLIKPPGQGAHEQYF.

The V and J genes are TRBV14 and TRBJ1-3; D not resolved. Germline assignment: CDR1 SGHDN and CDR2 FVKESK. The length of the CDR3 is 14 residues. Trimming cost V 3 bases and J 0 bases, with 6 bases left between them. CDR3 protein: CASSQPPSGNTIYF. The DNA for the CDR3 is TGTGCCAGCAGCCAGCCCCCCTCTGGAAACACCATATATTTT.

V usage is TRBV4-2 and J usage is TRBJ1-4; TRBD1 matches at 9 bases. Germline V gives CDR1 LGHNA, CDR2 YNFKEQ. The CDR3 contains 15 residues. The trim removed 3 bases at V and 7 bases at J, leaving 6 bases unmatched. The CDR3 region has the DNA TGTGCCAGCAGCCATGTGGGACAGGGAACTGAAAAACTGTTTTTT. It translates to CASSHVGQGTEKLFF.

CDR3 protein: CASSPTSGGALDTQYF. The CDR3 coding sequence is TGTGCCAGCAGCCCAACTAGCGGGGGAGCCTTAGATACGCAGTATTTT. The chain recombines TRBV7-3 with TRBJ2-3, with 11 nucleotides matching TRBD2. Germline lookup yields CDR1 SGHTA and CDR2 FQGTGA. CDR3 length: 16 residues. With 5 bases clipped from V and 5 bases from J, the junction kept 9 bases outside the gene matches.

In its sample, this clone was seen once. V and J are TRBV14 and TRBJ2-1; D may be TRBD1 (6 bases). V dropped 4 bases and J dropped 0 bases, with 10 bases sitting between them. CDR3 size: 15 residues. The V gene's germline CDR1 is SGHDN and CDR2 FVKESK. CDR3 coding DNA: TGTGCCAGCAGCCTACAGGGATTCTCCTACAATGAGCAGTTCTTC. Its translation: CASSLQGFSYNEQFF.

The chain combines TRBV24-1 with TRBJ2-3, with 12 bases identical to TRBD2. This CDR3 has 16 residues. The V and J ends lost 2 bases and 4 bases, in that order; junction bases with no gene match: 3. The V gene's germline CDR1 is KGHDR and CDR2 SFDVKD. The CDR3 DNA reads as TGTGCCACCAGTGATTCGCGACTAGCGGGGGCAGATACGCAGTATTTT. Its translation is CATSDSRLAGADTQYF.

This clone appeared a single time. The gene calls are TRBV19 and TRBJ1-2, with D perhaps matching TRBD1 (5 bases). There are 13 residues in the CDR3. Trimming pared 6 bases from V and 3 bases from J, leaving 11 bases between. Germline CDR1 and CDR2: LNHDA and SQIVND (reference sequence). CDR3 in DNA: TGTGCCAGTAGCTCGGGAGGGGACTATGGCTACACCTTC. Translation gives CASSSGGDYGYTF. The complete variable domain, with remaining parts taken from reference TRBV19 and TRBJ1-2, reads DGGITQSPKYLFRKEGQNVTLSCEQNLNHDAMYWYRQDPGQGLRLIYYSQIVNDFQKGDIAEGYSVSREKKESFPLTVTSAQKNPTAFYLCASSSGGDYGYTFGSGTRLTVV.

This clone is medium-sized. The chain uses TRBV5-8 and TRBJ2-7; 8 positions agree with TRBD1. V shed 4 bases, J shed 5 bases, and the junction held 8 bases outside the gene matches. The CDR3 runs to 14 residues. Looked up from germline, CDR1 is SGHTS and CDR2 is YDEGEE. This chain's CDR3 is CASSPRGRFDEQYF. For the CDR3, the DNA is TGTGCCAGCAGCCCCAGGGGGCGGTTCGACGAGCAGTACTTC. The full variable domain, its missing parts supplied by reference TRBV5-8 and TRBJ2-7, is EAGVTQSPTHLIKTRGQQATLRCSPISGHTSVYWYQQALGLGLQFLLWYDEGEERNRGNFPPRFSGRQFPNYSSELNVNALELEDSALYLCASSPRGRFDEQYFGPGTRLTVT.

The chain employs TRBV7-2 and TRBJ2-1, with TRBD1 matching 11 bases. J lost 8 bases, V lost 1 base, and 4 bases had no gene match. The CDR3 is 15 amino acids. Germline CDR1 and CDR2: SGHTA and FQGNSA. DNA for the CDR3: TGTGCCAGCAGCTTAGGTCGGACAGGGGGCCATGAGCAGTTCTTC. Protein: CASSLGRTGGHEQFF. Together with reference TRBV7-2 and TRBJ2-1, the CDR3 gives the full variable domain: GAGVSQSPSNKVTEKGKDVELRCDPISGHTALYWYRQSLGQGLEFLIYFQGNSAPDKSGLPSDRFSAERTGGSVSTLTIQRTQQEDSAVYLCASSLGRTGGHEQFFGPGTRLTVL.

The CDR3 sequence: CASSQEAGATEAFF. The CDR3 DNA reads TGCGCCAGCAGCCAAGAGGCAGGGGCCACTGAAGCTTTCTTT. The rearrangement links TRBV4-3 to TRBJ1-1; tentatively, D is TRBD1 (6 bases). Germline V lookup: CDR1 LGHNA, CDR2 YSLEER. V lost 0 bases, J lost 4 bases, and 9 bases lay in between. The CDR3 spans 14 residues.

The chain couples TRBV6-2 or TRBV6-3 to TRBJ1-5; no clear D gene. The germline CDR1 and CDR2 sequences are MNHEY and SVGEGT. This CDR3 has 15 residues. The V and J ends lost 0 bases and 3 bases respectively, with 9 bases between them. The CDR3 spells CASSYSPQDNQPQHF. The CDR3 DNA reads TGTGCCAGCAGTTACTCTCCCCAGGACAATCAGCCCCAGCATTTT.

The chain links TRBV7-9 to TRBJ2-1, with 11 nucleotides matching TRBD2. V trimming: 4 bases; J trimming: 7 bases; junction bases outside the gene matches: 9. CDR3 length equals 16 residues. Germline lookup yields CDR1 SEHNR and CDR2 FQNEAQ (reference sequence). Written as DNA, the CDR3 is TGTGCCAGCAGCTCCCCCTTAGCGGGGGGGAGGAATGAGCAGTTCTTC. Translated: CASSSPLAGGRNEQFF. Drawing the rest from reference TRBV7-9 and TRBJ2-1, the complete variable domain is DTGVSQNPRHKITKRGQNVTFRCDPISEHNRLYWYRQTLGQGPEFLTYFQNEAQLEKSRLLSDRFSAERPKGSFSTLEIQRTEQGDSAMYLCASSSPLAGGRNEQFFGPGTRLTVL.

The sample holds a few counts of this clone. The CDR3 DNA reads TGTGCCAGCGTCAGGGGAGGGGACACTGAAGCTTTCTTT. Its translation is CASVRGGDTEAFF. The chain combines TRBV5-5 with TRBJ1-1; D might be TRBD1 (6 bases). Germline V CDR1 and CDR2: SGHKS, YYEKEE (reference sequence). This CDR3 spans 13 amino acids. Trimming cost V 7 bases and J 3 bases, with 13 bases left between them.

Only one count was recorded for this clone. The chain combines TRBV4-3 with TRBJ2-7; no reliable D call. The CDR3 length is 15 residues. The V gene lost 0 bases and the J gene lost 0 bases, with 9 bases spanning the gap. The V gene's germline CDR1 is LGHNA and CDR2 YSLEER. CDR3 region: CASSQEQRGSYEQYF. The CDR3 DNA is TGCGCCAGCAGCCAAGAGCAGCGTGGCTCCTACGAGCAGTACTTC.

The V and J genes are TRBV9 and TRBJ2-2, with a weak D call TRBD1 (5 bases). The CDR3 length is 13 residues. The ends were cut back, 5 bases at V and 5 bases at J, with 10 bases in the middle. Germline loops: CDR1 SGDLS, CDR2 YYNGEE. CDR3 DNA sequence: TGTGCCAGCAGTCGTAGGGGTACCGGGGAGCTGTTTTTT. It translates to CASSRRGTGELFF. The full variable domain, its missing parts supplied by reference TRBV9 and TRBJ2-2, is DSGVTQTPKHLITATGQRVTLRCSPRSGDLSVYWYQQSLDQGLQFLIQYYNGEERAKGNILERFSAQQFPDLHSELNLSSLELGDSALYFCASSRRGTGELFFGEGSRLTVL.

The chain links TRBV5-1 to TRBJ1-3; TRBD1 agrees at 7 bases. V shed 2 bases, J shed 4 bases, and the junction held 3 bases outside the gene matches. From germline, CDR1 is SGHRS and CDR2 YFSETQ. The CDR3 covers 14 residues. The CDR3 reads CASSLGTEGNTIYF. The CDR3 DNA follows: TGCGCCAGCAGCTTAGGGACAGAAGGAAACACCATATATTTT.

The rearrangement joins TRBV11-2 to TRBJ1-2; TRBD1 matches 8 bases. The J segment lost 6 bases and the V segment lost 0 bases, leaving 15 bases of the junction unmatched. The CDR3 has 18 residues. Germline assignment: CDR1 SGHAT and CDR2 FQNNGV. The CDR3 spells CASSLDGAAGGPANGYTF. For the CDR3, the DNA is TGTGCCAGCAGCTTAGATGGGGCAGCAGGGGGCCCTGCCAATGGCTACACCTTC.

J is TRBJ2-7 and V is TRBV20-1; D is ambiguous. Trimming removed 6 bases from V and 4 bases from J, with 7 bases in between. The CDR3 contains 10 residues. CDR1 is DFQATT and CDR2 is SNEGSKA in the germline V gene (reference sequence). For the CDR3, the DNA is TGCAGTGCAGGTCCATACGAGCAGTACTTC. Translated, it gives CSAGPYEQYF.

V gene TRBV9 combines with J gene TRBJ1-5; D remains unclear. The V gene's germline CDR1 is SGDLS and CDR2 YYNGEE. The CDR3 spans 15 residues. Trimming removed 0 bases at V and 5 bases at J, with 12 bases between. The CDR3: CASSVDWAGDQPQHF. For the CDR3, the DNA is TGTGCCAGCAGCGTAGATTGGGCAGGCGATCAGCCCCAGCATTTT.